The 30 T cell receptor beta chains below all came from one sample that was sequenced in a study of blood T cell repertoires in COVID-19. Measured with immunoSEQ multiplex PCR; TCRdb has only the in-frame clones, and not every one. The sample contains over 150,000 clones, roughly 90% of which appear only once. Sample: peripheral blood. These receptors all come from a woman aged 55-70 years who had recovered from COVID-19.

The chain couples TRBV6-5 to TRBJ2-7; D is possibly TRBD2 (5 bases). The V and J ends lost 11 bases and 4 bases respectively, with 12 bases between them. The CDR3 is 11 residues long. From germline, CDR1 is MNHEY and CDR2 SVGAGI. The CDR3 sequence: CAAAGGYEQYF. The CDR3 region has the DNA TGTGCCGCTGCGGGCGGTTACGAGCAGTACTTC.

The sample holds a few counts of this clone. The CDR3 protein is CAISQVRGSGNSPLHF. CDR3 in DNA: TGTGCCATCAGTCAAGTCAGGGGCTCGGGAAATTCACCCCTCCACTTT. The genes are TRBV10-3 and TRBJ1-6; possible D gene TRBD1, 6 bases. The CDR3 totals 16 residues. V gave up 5 bases and J gave up 7 bases, with 18 bases separating them. Looked up from germline, CDR1 is ENHRY and CDR2 is SYGVKD.

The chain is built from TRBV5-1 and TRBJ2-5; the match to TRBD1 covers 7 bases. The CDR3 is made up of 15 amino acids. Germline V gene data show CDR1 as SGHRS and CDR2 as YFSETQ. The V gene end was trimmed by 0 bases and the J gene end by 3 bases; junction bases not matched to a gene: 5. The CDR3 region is CASSLAPDREETQYF. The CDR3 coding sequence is TGCGCCAGCAGCTTGGCACCCGACAGGGAAGAGACCCAGTACTTC.

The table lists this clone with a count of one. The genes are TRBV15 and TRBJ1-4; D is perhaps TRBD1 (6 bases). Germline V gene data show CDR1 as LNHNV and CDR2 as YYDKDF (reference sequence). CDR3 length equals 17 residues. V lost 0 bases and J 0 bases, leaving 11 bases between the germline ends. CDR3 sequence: CATSRDRGPATNEKLFF. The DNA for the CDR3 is TGTGCCACCAGCAGAGACAGGGGACCTGCAACTAATGAAAAACTGTTTTTT.

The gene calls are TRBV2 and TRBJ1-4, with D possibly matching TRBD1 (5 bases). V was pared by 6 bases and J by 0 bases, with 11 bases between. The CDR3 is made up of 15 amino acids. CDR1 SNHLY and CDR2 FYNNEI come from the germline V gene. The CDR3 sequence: CASSRQSATNEKLFF. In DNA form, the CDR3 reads TGTGCCAGCAGCAGACAGAGTGCAACTAATGAAAAACTGTTTTTT.

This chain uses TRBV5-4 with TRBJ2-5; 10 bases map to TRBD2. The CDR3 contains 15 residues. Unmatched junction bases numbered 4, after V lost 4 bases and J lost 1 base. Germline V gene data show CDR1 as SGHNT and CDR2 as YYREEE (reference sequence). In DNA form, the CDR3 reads TGTGCCAGCAGCGGGGGACTAGCGATCCAAGAGACCCAGTACTTC. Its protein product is CASSGGLAIQETQYF. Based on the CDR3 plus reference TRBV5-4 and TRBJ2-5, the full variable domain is ETGVTQSPTHLIKTRGQQVTLRCSSQSGHNTVSWYQQALGQGPQFIFQYYREEENGRGNFPPRFSGLQFPNYSSELNVNALELDDSALYLCASSGGLAIQETQYFGPGTRLLVL.

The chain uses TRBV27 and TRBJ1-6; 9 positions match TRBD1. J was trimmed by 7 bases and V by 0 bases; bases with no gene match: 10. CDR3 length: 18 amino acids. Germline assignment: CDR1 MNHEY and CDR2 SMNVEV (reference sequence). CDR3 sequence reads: CASSLSPPRTGGNSPLHF. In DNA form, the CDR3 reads TGTGCCAGCAGTTTATCCCCGCCCCGCACAGGGGGCAATTCACCCCTCCACTTT.

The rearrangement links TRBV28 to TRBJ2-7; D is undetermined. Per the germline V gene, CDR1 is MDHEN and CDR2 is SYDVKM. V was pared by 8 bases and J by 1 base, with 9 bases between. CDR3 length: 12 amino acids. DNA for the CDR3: TGTGCCAGCGGGCCGCAGTCCTACGAGCAGTACTTC. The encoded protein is CASGPQSYEQYF.

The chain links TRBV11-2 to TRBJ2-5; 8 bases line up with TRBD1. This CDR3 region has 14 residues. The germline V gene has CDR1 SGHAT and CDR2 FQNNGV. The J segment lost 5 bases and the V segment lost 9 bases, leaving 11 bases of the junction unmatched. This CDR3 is CASGQGGGGETQYF. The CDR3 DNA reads TGTGCCAGTGGACAGGGCGGAGGTGGGGAGACCCAGTACTTC. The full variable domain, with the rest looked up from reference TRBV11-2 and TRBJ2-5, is EAGVAQSPRYKIIEKRQSVAFWCNPISGHATLYWYQQILGQGPKLLIQFQNNGVVDDSQLPKDRFSAERLKGVDSTLKIQPAKLEDSAVYLCASGQGGGGETQYFGPGTRLLVL.

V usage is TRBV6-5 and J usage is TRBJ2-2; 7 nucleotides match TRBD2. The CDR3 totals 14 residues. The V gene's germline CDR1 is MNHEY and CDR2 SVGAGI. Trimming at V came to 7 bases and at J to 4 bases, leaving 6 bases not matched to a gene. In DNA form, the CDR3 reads TGTGCCAGCAACAGACTAGCCGCCACCGGGGAGCTGTTTTTT. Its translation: CASNRLAATGELFF.

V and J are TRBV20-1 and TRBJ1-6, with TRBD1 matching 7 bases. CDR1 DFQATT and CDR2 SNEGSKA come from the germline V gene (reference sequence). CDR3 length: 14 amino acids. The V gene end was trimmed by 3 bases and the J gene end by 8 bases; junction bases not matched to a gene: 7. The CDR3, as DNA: TGCAGTGCTAGTTCTTGGGACAGCCATTCACCCCTCCACTTT. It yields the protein CSASSWDSHSPLHF.

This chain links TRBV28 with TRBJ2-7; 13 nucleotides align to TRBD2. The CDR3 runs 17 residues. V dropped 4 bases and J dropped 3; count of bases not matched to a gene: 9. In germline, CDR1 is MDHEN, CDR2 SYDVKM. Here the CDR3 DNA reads TGTGCCAGCAGTTCGACTAGCGGGGGGCCGCTGGGCTACGAGCAGTACTTC. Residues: CASSSTSGGPLGYEQYF. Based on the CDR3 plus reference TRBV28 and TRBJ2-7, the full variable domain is DVKVTQSSRYLVKRTGEKVFLECVQDMDHENMFWYRQDPGLGLRLIYFSYDVKMKEKGDIPEGYSVSREKKERFSLILESASTNQTSMYLCASSSTSGGPLGYEQYFGPGTRLTVT.

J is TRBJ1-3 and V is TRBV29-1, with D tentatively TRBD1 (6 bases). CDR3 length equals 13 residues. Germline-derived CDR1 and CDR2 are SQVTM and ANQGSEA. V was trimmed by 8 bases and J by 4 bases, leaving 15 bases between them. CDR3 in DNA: TGCAGCACCCAAGACAGGCCAGGAAACACCATATATTTT. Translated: CSTQDRPGNTIYF.

The CDR3 sequence is CASSCDRPERLYGYTF. In DNA, the CDR3 is TGTGCCAGCAGCTGCGACAGGCCCGAACGTCTTTATGGCTACACCTTC. V gene TRBV3-1 (or the pseudogene TRBV3-2) combines with J gene TRBJ1-2; a weak D match, TRBD1 (6 bases). The CDR3 sequence is 16 residues long. The germline V and J ends were trimmed by 5 bases and 5 bases, with 21 bases remaining between them. Germline V gene data show CDR1 as LGHDT and CDR2 as YNNKEL (reference sequence).

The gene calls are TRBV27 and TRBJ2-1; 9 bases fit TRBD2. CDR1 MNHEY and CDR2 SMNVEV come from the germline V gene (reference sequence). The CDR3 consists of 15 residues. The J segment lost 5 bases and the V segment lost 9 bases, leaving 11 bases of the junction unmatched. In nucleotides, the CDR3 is TGTGCCAGTAGGGGGCTAGCGGGGATAAACAATGAGCAGTTCTTC. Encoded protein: CASRGLAGINNEQFF.

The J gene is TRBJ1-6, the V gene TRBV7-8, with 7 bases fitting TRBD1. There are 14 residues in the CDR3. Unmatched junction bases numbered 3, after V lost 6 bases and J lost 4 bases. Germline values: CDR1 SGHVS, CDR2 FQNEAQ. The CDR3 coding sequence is TGTGCCAGCAGTCAACAGGGGTATAATTCACCCCTCCACTTT. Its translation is CASSQQGYNSPLHF.

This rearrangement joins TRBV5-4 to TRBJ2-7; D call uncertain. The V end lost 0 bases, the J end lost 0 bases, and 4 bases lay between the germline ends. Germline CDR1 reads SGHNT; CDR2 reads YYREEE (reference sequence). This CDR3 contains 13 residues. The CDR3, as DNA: TGTGCCAGCAGCTTGGAACTCTCCTACGAGCAGTACTTC. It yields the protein CASSLELSYEQYF.

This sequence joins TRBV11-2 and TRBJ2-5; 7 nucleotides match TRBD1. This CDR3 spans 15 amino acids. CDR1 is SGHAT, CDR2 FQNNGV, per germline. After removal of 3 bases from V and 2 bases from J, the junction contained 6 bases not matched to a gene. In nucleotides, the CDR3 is TGTGCCAGCAGCTTCTTCTCACAGGGGCAAGAGACCCAGTACTTC. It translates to CASSFFSQGQETQYF.

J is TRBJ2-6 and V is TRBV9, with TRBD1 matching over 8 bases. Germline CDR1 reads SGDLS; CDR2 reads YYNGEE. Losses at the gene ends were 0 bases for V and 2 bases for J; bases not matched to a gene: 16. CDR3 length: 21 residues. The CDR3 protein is CASSVAFSGTGGPTGANVLTF. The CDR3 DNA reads TGTGCCAGCAGCGTAGCGTTCTCGGGGACAGGAGGCCCCACTGGGGCCAACGTCCTGACTTTC.

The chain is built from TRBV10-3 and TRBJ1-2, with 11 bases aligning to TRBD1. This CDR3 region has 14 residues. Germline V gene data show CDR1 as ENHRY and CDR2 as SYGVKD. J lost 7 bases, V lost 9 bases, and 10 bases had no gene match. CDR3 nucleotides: TGTGCCATAGCGGGACAGGGGGTGAACGGTGGCTACACCTTC. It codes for CAIAGQGVNGGYTF.

CDR3 protein: CATSDHRDAGGHEQYF. The CDR3 region has the DNA TGTGCCACCAGTGACCACCGGGACGCCGGGGGACACGAGCAGTACTTC. The chain combines TRBV24-1 with TRBJ2-7, with D possibly matching TRBD2 (6 bases). Germline V gives CDR1 KGHDR, CDR2 SFDVKD. V lost 4 bases, J lost 5 bases, and 20 bases lay in between. This CDR3 has 16 residues.

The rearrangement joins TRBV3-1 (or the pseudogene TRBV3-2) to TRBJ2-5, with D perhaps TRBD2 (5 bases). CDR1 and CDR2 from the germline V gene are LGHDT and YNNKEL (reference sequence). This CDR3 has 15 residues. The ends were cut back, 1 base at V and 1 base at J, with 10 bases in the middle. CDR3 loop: CASSQGPGIQETQYF. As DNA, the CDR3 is TGTGCCAGCAGCCAAGGTCCGGGAATCCAAGAGACCCAGTACTTC.

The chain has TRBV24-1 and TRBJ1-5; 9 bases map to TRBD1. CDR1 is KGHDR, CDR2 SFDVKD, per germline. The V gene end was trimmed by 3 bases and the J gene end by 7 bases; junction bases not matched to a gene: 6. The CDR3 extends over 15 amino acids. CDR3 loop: CATSDPGQGGQPQHF. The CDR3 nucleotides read TGTGCCACCAGTGATCCGGGACAGGGCGGACAGCCCCAGCATTTT.

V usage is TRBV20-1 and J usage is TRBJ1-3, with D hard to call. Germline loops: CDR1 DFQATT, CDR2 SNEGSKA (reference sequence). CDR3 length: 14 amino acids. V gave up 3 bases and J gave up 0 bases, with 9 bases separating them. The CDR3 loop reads CSASQSSSGNTIYF. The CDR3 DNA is TGCAGTGCTAGTCAATCGAGCTCTGGAAACACCATATATTTT.

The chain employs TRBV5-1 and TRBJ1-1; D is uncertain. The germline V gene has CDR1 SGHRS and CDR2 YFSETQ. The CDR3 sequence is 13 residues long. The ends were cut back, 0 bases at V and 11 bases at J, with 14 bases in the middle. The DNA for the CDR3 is TGCGCCAGCAGCTTGGGATTAGCTGGGTTCGCTTTCTTT. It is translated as CASSLGLAGFAFF.

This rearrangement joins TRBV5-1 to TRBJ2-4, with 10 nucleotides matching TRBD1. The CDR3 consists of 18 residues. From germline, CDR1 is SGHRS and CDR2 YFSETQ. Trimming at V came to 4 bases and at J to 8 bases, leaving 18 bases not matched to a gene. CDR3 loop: CASSLSTLDRGRTDIQYF. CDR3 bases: TGCGCCAGCAGCCTAAGCACCCTTGACAGGGGGCGCACAGACATTCAGTACTTC.

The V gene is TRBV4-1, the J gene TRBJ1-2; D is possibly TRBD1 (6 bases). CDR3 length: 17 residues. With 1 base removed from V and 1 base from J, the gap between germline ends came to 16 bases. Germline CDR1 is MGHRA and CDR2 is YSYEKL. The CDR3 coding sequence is TGCGCCAGCAGCCAAGGACAGGCACTATCAAGTAACTATGGCTACACCTTC. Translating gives CASSQGQALSSNYGYTF.

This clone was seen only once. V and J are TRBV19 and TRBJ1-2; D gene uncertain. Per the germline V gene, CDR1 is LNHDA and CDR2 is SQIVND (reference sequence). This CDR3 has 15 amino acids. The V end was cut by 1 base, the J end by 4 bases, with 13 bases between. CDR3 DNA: TGTGCCAGTAGTATAGGTGGGAGTGAAAGCTATGGCTACACCTTC. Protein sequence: CASSIGGSESYGYTF.

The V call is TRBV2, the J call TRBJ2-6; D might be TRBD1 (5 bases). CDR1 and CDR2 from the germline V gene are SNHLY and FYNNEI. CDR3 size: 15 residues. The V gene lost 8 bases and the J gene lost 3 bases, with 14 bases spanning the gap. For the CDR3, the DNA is TGTGCCAGCGGGGTTCAGGGAAGTGGGGCCAACGTCCTGACTTTC. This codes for CASGVQGSGANVLTF.

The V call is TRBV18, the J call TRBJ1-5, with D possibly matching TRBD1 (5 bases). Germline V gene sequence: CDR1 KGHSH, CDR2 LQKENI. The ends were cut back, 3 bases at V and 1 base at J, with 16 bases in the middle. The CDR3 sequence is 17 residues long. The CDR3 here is CASSPKEGTGSNQPQHF. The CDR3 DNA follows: TGTGCCAGCTCACCGAAAGAAGGGACTGGGAGCAATCAGCCCCAGCATTTT.